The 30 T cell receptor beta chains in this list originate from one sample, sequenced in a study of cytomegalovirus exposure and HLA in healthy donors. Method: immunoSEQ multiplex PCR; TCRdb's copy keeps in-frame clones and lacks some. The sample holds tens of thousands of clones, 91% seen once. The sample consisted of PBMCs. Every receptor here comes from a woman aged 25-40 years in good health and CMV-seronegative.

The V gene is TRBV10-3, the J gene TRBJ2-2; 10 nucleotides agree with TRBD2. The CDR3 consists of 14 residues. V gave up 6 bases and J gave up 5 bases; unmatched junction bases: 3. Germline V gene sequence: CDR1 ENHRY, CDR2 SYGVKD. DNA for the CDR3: TGTGCCATCAGGGAGCGGGAGGGTACCGGGGAGCTGTTTTTT. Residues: CAIREREGTGELFF.

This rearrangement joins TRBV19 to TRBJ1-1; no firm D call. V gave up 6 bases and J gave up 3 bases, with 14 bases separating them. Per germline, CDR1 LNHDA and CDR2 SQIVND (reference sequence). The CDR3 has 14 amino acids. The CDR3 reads CASRSRPQDTEAFF. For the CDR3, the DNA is TGTGCCAGTAGGTCCCGGCCTCAGGACACTGAAGCTTTCTTT.

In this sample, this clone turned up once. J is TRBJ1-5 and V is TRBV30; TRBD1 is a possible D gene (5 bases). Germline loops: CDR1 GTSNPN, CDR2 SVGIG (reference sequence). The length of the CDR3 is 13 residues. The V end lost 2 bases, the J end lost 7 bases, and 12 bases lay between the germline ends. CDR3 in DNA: TGTGCCTGGAGTTCGCAGGGCCAACAGCCCCAGCATTTT. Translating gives CAWSSQGQQPQHF.

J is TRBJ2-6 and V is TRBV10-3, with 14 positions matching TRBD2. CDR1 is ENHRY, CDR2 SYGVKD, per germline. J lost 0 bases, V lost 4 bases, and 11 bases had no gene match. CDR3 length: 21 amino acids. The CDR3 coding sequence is TGTGCCATCAGTGGGACGACTAGCGGGAGGGCCCCCGACTCTGGGGCCAACGTCCTGACTTTC. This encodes CAISGTTSGRAPDSGANVLTF.

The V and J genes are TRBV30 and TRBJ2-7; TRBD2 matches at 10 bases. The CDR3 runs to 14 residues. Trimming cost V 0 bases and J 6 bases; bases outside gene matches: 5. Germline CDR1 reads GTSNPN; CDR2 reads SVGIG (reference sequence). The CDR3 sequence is CAWSVLAGEAEQYF. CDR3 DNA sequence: TGTGCCTGGAGTGTTCTAGCGGGAGAAGCCGAGCAGTACTTC.

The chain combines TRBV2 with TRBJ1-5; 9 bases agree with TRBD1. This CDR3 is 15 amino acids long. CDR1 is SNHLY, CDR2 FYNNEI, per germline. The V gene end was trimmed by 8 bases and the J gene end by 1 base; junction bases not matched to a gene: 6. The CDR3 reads CASGGQGLSNQPQHF. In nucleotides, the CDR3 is TGTGCCAGCGGGGGACAGGGCTTAAGCAATCAGCCCCAGCATTTT.

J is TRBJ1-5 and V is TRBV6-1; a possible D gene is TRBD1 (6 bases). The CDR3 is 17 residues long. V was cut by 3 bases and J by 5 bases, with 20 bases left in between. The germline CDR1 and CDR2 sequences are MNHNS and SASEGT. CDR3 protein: CASSERVGRGYDQPQHF. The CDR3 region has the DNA TGTGCCAGCAGTGAGCGGGTGGGCAGGGGATACGATCAGCCCCAGCATTTT.

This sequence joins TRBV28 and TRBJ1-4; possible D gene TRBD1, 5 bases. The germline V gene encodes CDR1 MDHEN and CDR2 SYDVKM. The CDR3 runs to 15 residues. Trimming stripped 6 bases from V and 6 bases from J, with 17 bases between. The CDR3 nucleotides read TGTGCCAGCAGCCCACGAGGGGCGGGGGATGAAAAACTGTTTTTT. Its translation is CASSPRGAGDEKLFF.

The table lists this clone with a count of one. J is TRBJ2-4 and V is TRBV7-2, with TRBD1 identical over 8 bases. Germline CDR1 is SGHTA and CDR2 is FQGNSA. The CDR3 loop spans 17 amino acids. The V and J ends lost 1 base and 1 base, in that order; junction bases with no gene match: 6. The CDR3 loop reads CASSLVQGALAKNIQYF. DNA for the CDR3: TGTGCCAGCAGCTTAGTCCAGGGGGCTCTTGCCAAAAACATTCAGTACTTC.

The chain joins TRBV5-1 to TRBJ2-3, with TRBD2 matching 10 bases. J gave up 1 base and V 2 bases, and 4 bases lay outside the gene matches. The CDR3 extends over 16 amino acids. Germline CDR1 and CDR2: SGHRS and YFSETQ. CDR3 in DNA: TGCGCCAGCAGCTTTGGGACTAGCGACGGCACAGATACGCAGTATTTT. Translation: CASSFGTSDGTDTQYF. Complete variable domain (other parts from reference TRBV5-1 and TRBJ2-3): KAGVTQTPRYLIKTRGQQVTLSCSPISGHRSVSWYQQTPGQGLQFLFEYFSETQRNKGNFPGRFSGRQFSNSRSEMNVSTLELGDSALYLCASSFGTSDGTDTQYFGPGTRLTVL.

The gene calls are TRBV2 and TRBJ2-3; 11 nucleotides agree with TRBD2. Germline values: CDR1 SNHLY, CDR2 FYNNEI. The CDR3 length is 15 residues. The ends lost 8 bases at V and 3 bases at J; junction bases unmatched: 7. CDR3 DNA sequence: TGTGCCAGCCCGTTAGCGGGAGGGTGGACAGATACGCAGTATTTT. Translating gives CASPLAGGWTDTQYF.

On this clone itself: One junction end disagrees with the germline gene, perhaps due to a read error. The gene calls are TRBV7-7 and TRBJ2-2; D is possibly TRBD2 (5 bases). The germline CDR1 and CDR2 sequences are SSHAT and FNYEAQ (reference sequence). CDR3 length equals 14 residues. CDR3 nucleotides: TGTGCTAGCAGCCCGGAGGTGATCACCGGGGAGCTGTTTTTT. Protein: CASSPEVITGELFF.

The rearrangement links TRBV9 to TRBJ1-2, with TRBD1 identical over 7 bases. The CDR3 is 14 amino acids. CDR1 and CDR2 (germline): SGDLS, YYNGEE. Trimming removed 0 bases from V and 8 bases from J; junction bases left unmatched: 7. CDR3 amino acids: CASSVEGALGGYTF. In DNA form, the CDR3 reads TGTGCCAGCAGCGTAGAGGGGGCGCTGGGCGGCTACACCTTC. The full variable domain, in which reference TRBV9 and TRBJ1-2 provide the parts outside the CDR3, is DSGVTQTPKHLITATGQRVTLRCSPRSGDLSVYWYQQSLDQGLQFLIQYYNGEERAKGNILERFSAQQFPDLHSELNLSSLELGDSALYFCASSVEGALGGYTFGSGTRLTVV.

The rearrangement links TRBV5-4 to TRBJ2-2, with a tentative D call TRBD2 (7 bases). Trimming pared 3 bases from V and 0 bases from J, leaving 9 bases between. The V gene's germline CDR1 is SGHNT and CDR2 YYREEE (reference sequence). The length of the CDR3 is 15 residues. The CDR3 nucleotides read TGTGCCAGCAGCTGGGGGGGCTCGAACACCGGGGAGCTGTTTTTT. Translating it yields CASSWGGSNTGELFF.

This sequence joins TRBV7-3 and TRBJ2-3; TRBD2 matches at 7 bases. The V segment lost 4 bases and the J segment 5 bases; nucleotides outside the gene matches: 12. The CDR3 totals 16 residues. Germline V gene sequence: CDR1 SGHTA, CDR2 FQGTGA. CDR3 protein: CASSSQRDAGKDTQYF. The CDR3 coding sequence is TGTGCCAGCAGCTCCCAGCGGGACGCTGGGAAAGATACGCAGTATTTT.

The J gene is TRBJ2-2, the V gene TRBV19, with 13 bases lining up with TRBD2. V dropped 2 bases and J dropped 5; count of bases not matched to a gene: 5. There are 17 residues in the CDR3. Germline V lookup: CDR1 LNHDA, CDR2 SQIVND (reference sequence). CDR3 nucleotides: TGTGCCAGTAGTATATGGACTAGCGGGAGTCAAACCGGGGAGCTGTTTTTT. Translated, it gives CASSIWTSGSQTGELFF.

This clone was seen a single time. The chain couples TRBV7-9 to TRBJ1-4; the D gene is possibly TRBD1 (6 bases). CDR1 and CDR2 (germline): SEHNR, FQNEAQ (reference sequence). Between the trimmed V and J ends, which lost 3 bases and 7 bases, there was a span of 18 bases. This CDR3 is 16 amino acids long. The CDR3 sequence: CASSFGALQGSEKLFF. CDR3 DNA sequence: TGTGCCAGCAGCTTCGGGGCGCTCCAGGGGAGTGAAAAACTGTTTTTT. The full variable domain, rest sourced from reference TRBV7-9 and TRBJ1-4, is DTGVSQNPRHKITKRGQNVTFRCDPISEHNRLYWYRQTLGQGPEFLTYFQNEAQLEKSRLLSDRFSAERPKGSFSTLEIQRTEQGDSAMYLCASSFGALQGSEKLFFGSGTQLSVL.

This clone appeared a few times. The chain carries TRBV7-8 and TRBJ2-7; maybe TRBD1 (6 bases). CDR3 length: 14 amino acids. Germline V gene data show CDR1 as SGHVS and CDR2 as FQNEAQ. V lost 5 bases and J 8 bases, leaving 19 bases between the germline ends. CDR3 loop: CASSRDRLVIQQYF. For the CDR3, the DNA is TGTGCCAGCAGCCGAGACAGGTTGGTGATCCAGCAGTACTTC.

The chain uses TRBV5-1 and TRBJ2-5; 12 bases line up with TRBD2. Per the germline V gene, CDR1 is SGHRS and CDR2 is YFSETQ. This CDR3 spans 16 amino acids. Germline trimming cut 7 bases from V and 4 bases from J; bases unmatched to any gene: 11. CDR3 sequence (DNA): TGCGCCAGCTCTCCCCTAGCGGGAGGGCCGGGAGAGACCCAGTACTTC. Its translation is CASSPLAGGPGETQYF.

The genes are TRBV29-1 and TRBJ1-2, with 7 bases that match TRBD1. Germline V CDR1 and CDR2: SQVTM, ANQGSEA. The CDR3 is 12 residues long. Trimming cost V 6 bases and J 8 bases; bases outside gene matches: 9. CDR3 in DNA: TGCAGCGTAGCCCTGGCAGGGGGGGGCTACACCTTC. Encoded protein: CSVALAGGGYTF.

CDR3 sequence: CASSIRLADTYEQYF. CDR3 DNA: TGTGCCAGTAGTATACGACTAGCGGATACCTACGAGCAGTACTTC. The J gene is TRBJ2-7, the V gene TRBV19, with 9 bases matching TRBD2. Germline V gene data show CDR1 as LNHDA and CDR2 as SQIVND (reference sequence). Losses at the gene ends were 2 bases for V and 2 bases for J; bases not matched to a gene: 4. The CDR3 runs to 15 residues.

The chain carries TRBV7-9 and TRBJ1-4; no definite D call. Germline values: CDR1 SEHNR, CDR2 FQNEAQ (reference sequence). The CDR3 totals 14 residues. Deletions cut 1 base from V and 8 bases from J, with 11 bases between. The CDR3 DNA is TGTGCCAGCAGCTTAGGAGGGTTAGGCGAAAAACTGTTTTTT. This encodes CASSLGGLGEKLFF.

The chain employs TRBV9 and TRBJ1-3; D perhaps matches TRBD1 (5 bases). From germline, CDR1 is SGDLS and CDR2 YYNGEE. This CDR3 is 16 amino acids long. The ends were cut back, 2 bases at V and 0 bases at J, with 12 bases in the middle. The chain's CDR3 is CASSVWGVDSGNTIYF. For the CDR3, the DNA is TGTGCCAGCAGCGTTTGGGGGGTCGACTCTGGAAACACCATATATTTT.

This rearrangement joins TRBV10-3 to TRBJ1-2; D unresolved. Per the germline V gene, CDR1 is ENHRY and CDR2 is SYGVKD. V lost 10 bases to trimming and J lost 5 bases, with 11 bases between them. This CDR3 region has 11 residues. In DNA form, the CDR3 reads TGTGCCACGACTGACGGATATGGCTACACCTTC. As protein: CATTDGYGYTF.

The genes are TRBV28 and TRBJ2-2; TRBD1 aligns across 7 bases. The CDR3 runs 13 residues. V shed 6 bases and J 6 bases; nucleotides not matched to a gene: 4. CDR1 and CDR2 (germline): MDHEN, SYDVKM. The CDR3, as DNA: TGTGCCAGCAGGGGGACAGTACCCGGGGAGCTGTTTTTT. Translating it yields CASRGTVPGELFF.

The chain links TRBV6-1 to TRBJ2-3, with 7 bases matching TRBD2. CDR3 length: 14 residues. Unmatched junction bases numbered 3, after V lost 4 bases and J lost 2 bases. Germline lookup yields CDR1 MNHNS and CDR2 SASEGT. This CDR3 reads CASSGTSDTDTQYF. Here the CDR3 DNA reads TGTGCCAGCAGTGGAACTAGCGACACAGATACGCAGTATTTT.

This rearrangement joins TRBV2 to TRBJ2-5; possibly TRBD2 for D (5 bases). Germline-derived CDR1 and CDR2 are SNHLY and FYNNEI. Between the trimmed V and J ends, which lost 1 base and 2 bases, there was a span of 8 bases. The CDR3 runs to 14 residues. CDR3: CASSEVVAQETQYF. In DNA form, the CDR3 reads TGTGCCAGCAGTGAAGTTGTAGCGCAAGAGACCCAGTACTTC.

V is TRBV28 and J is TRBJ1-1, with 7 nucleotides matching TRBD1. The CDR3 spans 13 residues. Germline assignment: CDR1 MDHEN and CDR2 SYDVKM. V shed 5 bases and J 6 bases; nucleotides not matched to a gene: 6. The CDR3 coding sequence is TGTGCCAGCAGTGTGGACAGGCTCGCTGAAGCTTTCTTT. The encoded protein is CASSVDRLAEAFF.

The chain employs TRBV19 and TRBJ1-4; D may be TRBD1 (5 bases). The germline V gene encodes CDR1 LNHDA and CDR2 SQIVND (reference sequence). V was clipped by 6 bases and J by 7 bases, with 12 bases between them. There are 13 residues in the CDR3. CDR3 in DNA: TGTGCCAGTAGACAGGATTATTTTGAAAAACTGTTTTTT. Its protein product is CASRQDYFEKLFF.

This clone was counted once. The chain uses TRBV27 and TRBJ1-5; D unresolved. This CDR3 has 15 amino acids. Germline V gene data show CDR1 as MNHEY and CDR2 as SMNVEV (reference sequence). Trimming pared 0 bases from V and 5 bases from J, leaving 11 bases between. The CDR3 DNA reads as TGTGCCAGCAGTTTATCCTACGACACCCATCAGCCCCAGCATTTT. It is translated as CASSLSYDTHQPQHF.